The 3 T cell receptor beta chains below all came from one sample that was sequenced in a study of blood T cell repertoires in COVID-19. The assay was immunoSEQ multiplex PCR, and TCRdb's table has in-frame clones only and misses some. The sample consists of roughly 160,000 clones, over 70% of them appearing once. Sequences were obtained from PBMCs or T cells enriched from blood (not recorded which). These receptors all stem from a woman aged 60-75 years who had recovered from COVID-19.

This chain joins TRBV7-3 and TRBJ2-1; TRBD2 matches at 9 bases. V was pared by 6 bases and J by 5 bases, with 8 bases of the junction left unmatched. Germline V gene data show CDR1 as SGHTA and CDR2 as FQGTGA. The CDR3 length is 15 residues. The CDR3 here is CASRLEAGGNNEQFF. The CDR3 nucleotides are TGTGCCAGCAGGTTGGAAGCGGGGGGCAACAATGAGCAGTTCTTC.

The genes are TRBV19 and TRBJ2-1, with a tentative D call TRBD2 (6 bases). Germline CDR1 is LNHDA and CDR2 is SQIVND (reference sequence). Trimming removed 6 bases at V and 5 bases at J, with 14 bases between. The CDR3 length is 14 residues. The chain's CDR3 is CASSSVRGNNEQFF. The CDR3 DNA reads TGTGCCAGTAGCTCCGTGCGGGGAAACAATGAGCAGTTCTTC.

The rearrangement uses TRBV19 and TRBJ1-2; D not certain. CDR1 is LNHDA and CDR2 is SQIVND in the germline V gene (reference sequence). The length of the CDR3 is 17 residues. Trimming removed 0 bases from V and 3 bases from J, with 17 bases in between. This CDR3 reads CASSIDRPAEGHYGYTF. Here the CDR3 DNA reads TGTGCCAGTAGTATAGATCGTCCGGCCGAGGGCCACTATGGCTACACCTTC.